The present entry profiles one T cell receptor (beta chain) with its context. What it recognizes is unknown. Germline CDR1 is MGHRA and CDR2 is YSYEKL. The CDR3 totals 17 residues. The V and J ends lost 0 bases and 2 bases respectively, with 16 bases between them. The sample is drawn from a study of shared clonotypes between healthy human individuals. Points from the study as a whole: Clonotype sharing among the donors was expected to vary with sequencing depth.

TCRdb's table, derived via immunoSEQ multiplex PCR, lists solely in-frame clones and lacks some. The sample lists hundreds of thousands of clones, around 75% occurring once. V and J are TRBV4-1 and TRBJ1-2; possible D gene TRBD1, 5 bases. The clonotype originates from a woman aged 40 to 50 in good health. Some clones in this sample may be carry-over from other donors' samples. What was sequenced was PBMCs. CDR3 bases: TGCGCCAGCAGCCAAGATGAGATAGGACGGGGCAACTATGGCTACACCTTC. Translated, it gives CASSQDEIGRGNYGYTF.